This entry features one T cell receptor (beta chain) sequence. The data derive from a study of shared clonotypes between healthy human individuals. Study-wide context: The donor group consisted of two women and a few men, aged 18 to 49.

The V gene's germline CDR1 is MNHEY and CDR2 SVGAGI. This CDR3 comprises 14 residues. V lost 4 bases and J lost 1, with 8 bases in between. The table came from immunoSEQ multiplex PCR; TCRdb's copy has only in-frame clones and leaves some out. The data show roughly 2.2 million clones, with around 90% seen just once and approximately 0.41% held by the top ten. The sequence was obtained from a man aged 18 to 29 in good health. Some clones in this sample may be carry-over from other donors' samples. The J gene is TRBJ2-1, the V gene TRBV6-5; perhaps TRBD2 as D (5 bases). The material sequenced was naive CD4+ T cells from PBMCs. Subset given: CD45RA+ positively selected. The DNA of the CDR3 is TGTGCCAGCAGTTCGGGGAAGTCCTACAATGAGCAGTTCTTC. Amino acid sequence: CASSSGKSYNEQFF.